Sequencing of this T cell receptor beta chain was carried out in a study of cytomegalovirus exposure and HLA in healthy donors. Trimming stripped 3 bases from V and 1 base from J, with 9 bases between. CDR1 and CDR2 from the germline V gene are ENHRY and SYGVKD. This CDR3 has 14 amino acids. Researchers ran the PCR with 60 Vbeta and 13 Jbeta primers. Clones were read by immunoSEQ multiplex PCR, and TCRdb kept only the in-frame ones, dropping some. Its listing shows tens of thousands of clones. Specimen: PBMCs. V gene TRBV10-3 combines with J gene TRBJ1-1; D remains unclear. This receptor was taken from a man aged 50-60 years in good health and CMV-seropositive. CDR3 loop: CAISDWGGNTEAFF. For the CDR3, the DNA is TGTGCCATCAGTGACTGGGGAGGGAACACTGAAGCTTTCTTT.